What follows describes a single T cell receptor (beta chain). Its cognate antigen is unknown. The data belong to a study of T cell responses to AZD1222 COVID-19 vaccine. Assay used: immunoSEQ multiplex PCR; TCRdb lists only in-frame clones, some missing. The table records approximately 180,000 clones, 75% to 90% of them present only once. General study findings and limits: Dominant CD4 TCR responses targeted spike regions 160-218 and 743-854. Only a handful of individuals given AZD1222 were seropositive at baseline. A reported finding is that nearly half of spike-specific TCRs target unmutated variant regions.

CDR1 is LGHNA and CDR2 is YSLEER in the germline V gene. The CDR3 is made up of 17 amino acids. V dropped 4 bases and J dropped 3 bases, with 19 bases sitting between them. Sequencing used peripheral blood, obtained 28 days after the second dose of the MenACWY control vaccine. This TCR was sampled from an adult who received the MenACWY meningococcal vaccine as a control. The chain joins TRBV4-3 to TRBJ2-1; D is ambiguous. This chain's CDR3 is CASSPFSWPDRYNEQFF. DNA of the CDR3: TGCGCCAGCAGCCCCTTTTCATGGCCTGACCGCTACAATGAGCAGTTCTTC.